These 20 T cell receptor beta chains originate from one sample sequenced in a study of blood T cell repertoires in COVID-19. Clones were read by immunoSEQ multiplex PCR, and TCRdb kept only the in-frame ones, dropping some. The table has roughly 110,000 clones, roughly 80% seen once. Source material: peripheral blood. These receptors were taken from a human donor in a cohort sampled during active COVID-19.

The chain couples TRBV6-5 to TRBJ2-7, with a tentative D call TRBD1 (6 bases). V lost 2 bases to trimming and J lost 6 bases, with 11 bases between them. CDR3 length: 13 amino acids. Germline V gene lookup returns CDR1 MNHEY and CDR2 SVGAGI. The CDR3 DNA reads TGTGCCAGCAGTTACCTCAGGGGTCGCGAGCAGTACTTC. It encodes CASSYLRGREQYF.

V is TRBV5-4 and J is TRBJ1-2; D possibly corresponds to TRBD1 (6 bases). This CDR3 spans 13 amino acids. Trimming removed 2 bases from V and 6 bases from J, with 11 bases in between. Germline assignment: CDR1 SGHNT and CDR2 YYREEE (reference sequence). CDR3 bases: TGTGCCAGCAGCTTACAGGGAGGGCATGGCTACACCTTC. Translation gives CASSLQGGHGYTF.

The chain is built from TRBV4-3 and TRBJ2-7, with TRBD1 matching over 8 bases. The CDR3 loop spans 14 amino acids. Germline lookup yields CDR1 LGHNA and CDR2 YSLEER. The V gene end was trimmed by 3 bases and the J gene end by 3 bases; junction bases not matched to a gene: 4. The CDR3 spells CASSQRTGNYEQYF. Here the CDR3 DNA reads TGCGCCAGCAGCCAGCGGACAGGGAACTACGAGCAGTACTTC.

The chain uses TRBV6-1 and TRBJ2-7, with a weak D call TRBD1 (5 bases). This CDR3 has 16 amino acids. Germline V CDR1 and CDR2: MNHNS, SASEGT. The V and J ends lost 2 bases and 2 bases respectively, with 16 bases between them. In DNA form, the CDR3 reads TGTGCCAGCAGTGAATCCGGCTCCGACAGTCCCTACGAGCAGTACTTC. Encoded protein: CASSESGSDSPYEQYF.

The V call is TRBV7-9, the J call TRBJ1-1; 7 bases match TRBD1. In germline, CDR1 is SEHNR, CDR2 FQNEAQ (reference sequence). The CDR3 consists of 14 residues. V lost 3 bases and J lost 1; bases outside the gene matches: 2. The CDR3 protein is CASSLWTGNTEAFF. The CDR3, as DNA: TGTGCCAGCAGCTTGTGGACAGGGAACACTGAAGCTTTCTTT.

On this clone: The junction differs from germline at one of its ends, possibly a read error. The sample holds other DNA sequences that translate to the same CDR3. The genes are TRBV12-5 and TRBJ2-3; the match to TRBD1 covers 7 bases. The CDR3 loop spans 16 amino acids. Germline CDR1 LGHNT, CDR2 FRNRAP. CDR3 loop: CASGRQGRGNTDTQYF. The CDR3 DNA follows: TGTGCTAGTGGTCGACAGGGTCGAGGTAACACAGATACACAGTATTTT.

The J gene is TRBJ2-1, the V gene TRBV7-8; D perhaps matches TRBD2 (6 bases). The CDR3 length is 14 residues. CDR1 is SGHVS, CDR2 FQNEAQ, per germline. V was pared by 5 bases and J by 2 bases, with 10 bases between. The CDR3 bases are TGTGCCAGCAGCCCTCGACTAGCCTACAATGAGCAGTTCTTC. Its translation: CASSPRLAYNEQFF.

This clone came up a few times. The chain is built from TRBV29-1 and TRBJ2-7; a weak D match, TRBD1 (6 bases). Germline lookup yields CDR1 SQVTM and CDR2 ANQGSEA. This CDR3 contains 13 residues. With 6 bases removed from V and 4 bases from J, the gap between germline ends came to 16 bases. Here the CDR3 reads CSVGQRGRYEQYF. The CDR3 region has the DNA TGCAGCGTAGGACAGAGGGGACGTTACGAGCAGTACTTC.

CDR3 nucleotides: TGTGCCAGCAGTTTCAAGCCCGGGAGCCGCAGCATTCTAGAGCAGTTCTTC. As protein: CASSFKPGSRSILEQFF. The J gene is TRBJ2-1, the V gene TRBV6-2 or TRBV6-3; possibly TRBD2 for D (6 bases). The ends were cut back, 4 bases at V and 10 bases at J, with 26 bases in the middle. The germline gives CDR1 MNHEY, CDR2 SVGEGT. This CDR3 has 17 amino acids.

The chain joins TRBV12-3 or TRBV12-4 to TRBJ1-5; no reliable D call. V gave up 3 bases and J gave up 4 bases, with 7 bases separating them. The CDR3 is made up of 13 amino acids. In nucleotides, the CDR3 is TGTGCCAGCAGTTTCCAGGTTAATCAGCCCCAGCATTTT. Encoded protein: CASSFQVNQPQHF.

The chain couples TRBV10-3 to TRBJ2-3; 7 nucleotides agree with TRBD1. The CDR3 length is 14 residues. Unmatched junction bases numbered 7, after V lost 7 bases and J lost 3 bases. CDR1 is ENHRY, CDR2 SYGVKD, per germline. Here the CDR3 reads CAIMPGQTTDTQYF. The CDR3 region has the DNA TGTGCCATCATGCCGGGACAGACTACAGATACGCAGTATTTT.

This sequence joins TRBV7-3 and TRBJ2-5, with D possibly being TRBD2 (5 bases). In germline, CDR1 is SGHTA, CDR2 FQGTGA. The CDR3 is 12 residues long. The germline V and J ends were trimmed by 2 bases and 4 bases, with 5 bases remaining between them. CDR3 region: CASSLAGETQYF. The CDR3 DNA reads TGTGCCAGCAGCTTAGCGGGAGAGACCCAGTACTTC.

The chain joins TRBV19 to TRBJ1-4; unclear D gene. The V end lost 4 bases, the J end lost 4 bases, and 7 bases lay between the germline ends. The CDR3 covers 13 residues. Germline V gene sequence: CDR1 LNHDA, CDR2 SQIVND (reference sequence). The CDR3 protein is CASSSGINEKLFF. In DNA, the CDR3 is TGTGCCAGTAGTAGCGGGATTAATGAAAAACTGTTTTTT.

The chain combines TRBV19 with TRBJ1-1; weak D call: TRBD1 (6 bases). The V gene lost 5 bases and the J gene lost 4 bases, with 14 bases spanning the gap. CDR3 length: 14 residues. The V gene's germline CDR1 is LNHDA and CDR2 SQIVND (reference sequence). This CDR3 reads CASSVATGPTEAFF. For the CDR3, the DNA is TGTGCCAGTAGTGTCGCAACAGGGCCCACTGAAGCTTTCTTT.

The V and J genes are TRBV7-8 and TRBJ2-1; 12 nucleotides align to TRBD2. Unmatched junction bases numbered 3, after V lost 5 bases and J lost 4 bases. Germline V gene lookup returns CDR1 SGHVS and CDR2 FQNEAQ. This CDR3 is built from 15 residues. Here the CDR3 reads CASSQLAGGYNEQFF. The CDR3 nucleotides are TGTGCCAGCAGCCAACTAGCGGGGGGTTACAATGAGCAGTTCTTC.

This rearrangement joins TRBV6-5 to TRBJ2-1, with 8 bases that match TRBD2. CDR3 length equals 16 residues. Losses at the gene ends were 0 bases for V and 0 bases for J; bases not matched to a gene: 1. Germline CDR1 and CDR2: MNHEY and SVGAGI. The CDR3 here is CASSYSGGGSYNEQFF. Written as DNA, the CDR3 is TGTGCCAGCAGTTACTCCGGGGGGGGCTCCTACAATGAGCAGTTCTTC.

The sample holds a few counts of this clone. The V gene is TRBV7-9, the J gene TRBJ1-6; D might be TRBD1 (5 bases). This CDR3 has 14 residues. CDR1 and CDR2 (germline): SEHNR, FQNEAQ (reference sequence). V dropped 3 bases and J dropped 6 bases, with 9 bases sitting between them. CDR3 nucleotides: TGTGCCAGCAGCTTTGGCGGGGGTAATTCACCCCTCCACTTT. This gives the protein CASSFGGGNSPLHF.

The chain couples TRBV4-3 to TRBJ1-4; 7 nucleotides match TRBD1. J gave up 6 bases and V 3 bases, and 4 bases lay outside the gene matches. The germline V gene has CDR1 LGHNA and CDR2 YSLEER. This CDR3 is built from 14 residues. CDR3 DNA: TGCGCCAGCAGCCAGACTCAGGGGGATGAAAAACTGTTTTTT. It specifies CASSQTQGDEKLFF.

This rearrangement joins TRBV7-3 to TRBJ2-5; 9 bases line up with TRBD1. With 6 bases clipped from V and 5 bases from J, the junction kept 4 bases outside the gene matches. Germline values: CDR1 SGHTA, CDR2 FQGTGA. This CDR3 has 13 amino acids. CDR3 sequence reads: CASSLGQGETQYF. CDR3 in DNA: TGTGCCAGCAGTTTGGGACAGGGTGAGACCCAGTACTTC.

The CDR3 coding sequence is TGTGCCAGCAGTGGGCACACCGGGGATCAGCCCCAGCATTTT. It encodes CASSGHTGDQPQHF. The chain is built from TRBV2 and TRBJ1-5; D unresolved. CDR3 length: 14 amino acids. CDR1 and CDR2 from the germline V gene are SNHLY and FYNNEI. V lost 4 bases to trimming and J lost 5 bases, with 12 bases between them.